The rows below give T cell receptor beta chains drawn from one sample of a study of OX40 agonist ivuxolimab in advanced cancers. Profiled with immunoSEQ multiplex PCR; TCRdb holds only in-frame clones, not every one. The sample yields about 77,000 clones, about 84% seen once. The sequencing used CD4+ or CD8+ T cells sorted from blood, collected in a trial of the OX40 agonist ivuxolimab. The receptors were gathered from an adult with an advanced solid tumor such as melanoma, head and neck, liver or kidney cancer. Both conserved end residues are part of each CDR3. D genes are given only for firm matches. Expanded clones are given a class, and other clones once, few, many or no size at all.

>TRBJ1-2|NA|18|TRBV9|NA
TGTGCCAGCAGCGTAGTGGGCAGGGTTGGAACCGCGAACTATGGCTACACCTTC
CASSVVGRVGTANYGYTF
>TRBJ2-1|NA|13|TRBV12-5|NA
TGTGCTAGTGGTTTGGTGTATAAAGGTGAGCAGTTCTTC
CASGLVYKGEQFF
>TRBJ1-2|NA|14|TRBV4-1|TRBD1
TGCGCCAGCAGCCAGCCACAGGGGATCTATGGCTACACCTTC
CASSQPQGIYGYTF
>TRBJ2-2|NA|16|TRBV7-3|NA
TGTGCCAGCAGCTTGGCCGGGATTCAGAACACCGGGGAGCTGTTTTTT
CASSLAGIQNTGELFF
>TRBJ1-1|few|13|TRBV7-9|NA
TGTGCCAGCCTACGAGGGACGAACACTGAAGCTTTCTTT
CASLRGTNTEAFF
>TRBJ1-2|once|13|TRBV5-4|NA
TGTGCCAGCAGCCAATGGGTGGGGGCTGGCTACACCTTC
CASSQWVGAGYTF
>TRBJ2-5|NA|13|TRBV7-8|NA
NA
CASSFGAGETQYF
>TRBJ2-3|NA|14|TRBV9|NA
TGTGCCAGCAGCGTACCCGAAGGCACAGATACGCAGTATTTT
CASSVPEGTDTQYF
>TRBJ2-3|NA|16|TRBV2|TRBD2
TGTGCCAGCAGTACCACTACTAGCGGCAGCACAGATACGCAGTATTTT
CASSTTTSGSTDTQYF
>TRBJ1-4|NA|15|TRBV7-9|TRBD1
TGTGCCAGCAGCTTTACAGGGGGGGAGAATGAAAAACTGTTTTTT
CASSFTGGENEKLFF
>TRBJ2-1|NA|18|TRBV4-1|NA
TGCGCCAGCAGCCGAGACTCGTTAGGTGCGTTTTCCTACAATGAGCAGTTCTTC
CASSRDSLGAFSYNEQFF
>TRBJ1-1|NA|15|TRBV4-1|TRBD1
TGCGCCAGCAGCCCTATTGGCAGGGGGCACGCTGAAGCTTTCTTT
CASSPIGRGHAEAFF
>TRBJ2-5|NA|20|TRBV7-5|NA
TGTGTCAGAAGCTTAGACAACCAGGGACTAGCGGGAGAGGGGCAAGAGACCCAGTACTTC
CVRSLDNQGLAGEGQETQYF
>TRBJ1-2|NA|16|TRBV7-2|TRBD1
TGTGCCAGCAGCTTAGTTCCAGGGGGCTTGTTCTATGGCTACACCTTC
CASSLVPGGLFYGYTF
>TRBJ1-1|NA|13|TRBV5-1|TRBD1
TGCGCCAGCAGCTTGAAGGGACAGGGTGGGGATTTCTTT
CASSLKGQGGDFF
>TRBJ2-5|NA|14|TRBV9|NA
TGTGCCAGCAGCGTAGGAAACGGACAAGAGACCCAGTACTTC
CASSVGNGQETQYF
>TRBJ2-7|NA|14|TRBV5-4|NA
TGTGCCAGCAGCCCTCGGGACGGGGACGTGGAGCAGTACTTC
CASSPRDGDVEQYF
>TRBJ2-2|NA|13|TRBV19|NA
TGTGCCAGTAGTATGGGCGGGACCGGGGAGCTGTTTTTT
CASSMGGTGELFF
>TRBJ1-2|NA|15|TRBV7-3|NA
TGTGCCAGCAGCTTAGCAGGTGAGGGACCGGCTGGCTACACCTTC
CASSLAGEGPAGYTF
>TRBJ1-1|few|13|TRBV29-1|TRBD1
TGCAGCGTCAGCCAGGGGGTAAACACTGAAGCTTTCTTT
CSVSQGVNTEAFF
>TRBJ2-3|NA|14|TRBV2|TRBD2
TGTGCCAGCAACGTCGGGGGGGGGACAGATACGCAGTATTTT
CASNVGGGTDTQYF
>TRBJ2-7|few|13|TRBV6-6|TRBD1
TGTGCCAGCAGTCCCGGGACAGGGGGCGAGCAGTACTTC
CASSPGTGGEQYF
>TRBJ2-5|NA|16|TRBV6-7|NA
TGTGCCAGCAGTTGGTGGGGAAAGTATCCAGGAGAGACCCAGTACTTC
CASSWWGKYPGETQYF